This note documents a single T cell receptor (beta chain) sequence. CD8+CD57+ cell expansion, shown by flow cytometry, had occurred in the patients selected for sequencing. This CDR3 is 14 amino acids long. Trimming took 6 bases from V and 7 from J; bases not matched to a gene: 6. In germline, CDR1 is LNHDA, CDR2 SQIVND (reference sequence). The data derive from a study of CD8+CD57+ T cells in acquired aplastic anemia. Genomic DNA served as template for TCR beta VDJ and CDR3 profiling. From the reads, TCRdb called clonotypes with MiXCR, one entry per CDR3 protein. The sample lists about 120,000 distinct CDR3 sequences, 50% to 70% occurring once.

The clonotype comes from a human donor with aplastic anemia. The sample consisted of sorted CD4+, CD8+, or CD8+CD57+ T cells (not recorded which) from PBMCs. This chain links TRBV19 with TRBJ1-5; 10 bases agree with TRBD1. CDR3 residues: CASRGTGVGQPQHF. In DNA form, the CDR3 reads TGTGCCAGTAGGGGGACAGGGGTGGGACAGCCCCAGCATTTT.